The next 28 T cell receptor beta chains were all read from a single sample in a study of neurological immune-mediated disorders. TCRdb called the 5' RACE reads again in MiXCR, with one record for every CDR3 protein. The table has 53,000 or so distinct CDR3 sequences, approximately 9.2% seen once. The sample's time point: longitudinal time-point 3. Sequenced input: PBMCs. These receptors all stem from a woman aged 40 to 55 in good health.

This clonotype was seen repeatedly, ten times or more. This chain connects TRBV27 to TRBJ2-3; D unclear. CDR1 is MNHEY and CDR2 is SMNVEV in the germline V gene (reference sequence). The CDR3 contains 13 residues. Between the trimmed V and J ends, which lost 6 bases and 7 bases, there was a span of 14 bases. CDR3 nucleotide sequence: TGTGCCAGCAGCTTGTCCCGGGCTAATACGCAGTATTTT. This gives the protein CASSLSRANTQYF.

This clonotype was recorded many times. The genes are TRBV4-3 and TRBJ1-5; D perhaps matches TRBD1 (5 bases). V shed 0 bases and J shed 13 bases, with 13 bases lying between them. Germline CDR1 is LGHNA and CDR2 is YSLEER. The CDR3 length is 13 residues. The CDR3 loop is CASSQDQGRIQHF. The CDR3 DNA follows: TGCGCCAGCAGCCAAGATCAGGGACGGATACAGCATTTT.

This clonotype was counted ten times or more. This sequence joins TRBV7-2 and TRBJ2-1; TRBD2 matches 10 bases. After removal of 5 bases from V and 0 bases from J, the junction contained 22 bases not matched to a gene. The CDR3 totals 22 residues. Germline V gives CDR1 SGHTA, CDR2 FQGNSA. The DNA of the CDR3 is TGTGCCAGCAGCCGCCCCGACGGGGGGCGGCTAGCGGGGGCATACTCCTACAATGAGCAGTTCTTC. It translates to CASSRPDGGRLAGAYSYNEQFF.

This clonotype was observed many times. In nucleotides, the CDR3 is TGTGCCAGCAGTTTAGCCCGGGCCATCATGAACACTGAAGCTTTCTTT. Its protein is CASSLARAIMNTEAFF. The chain uses TRBV12-3 or TRBV12-4 and TRBJ1-1; no firm D call. The CDR3 is 16 amino acids. Trimming stripped 0 bases from V and 0 bases from J, with 11 bases between.

This clonotype was seen many times. V and J are TRBV5-1 and TRBJ2-5; possibly TRBD2 for D (5 bases). V was trimmed by 4 bases and J by 3 bases, leaving 13 bases between them. The germline gives CDR1 SGHRS, CDR2 YFSETQ. There are 14 residues in the CDR3. DNA of the CDR3: TGCGCCAGCAGCCGCACAGCCGGGGAAGAGACCCAGTACTTC. Translation: CASSRTAGEETQYF.

This clonotype was recorded at least ten times. The V call is TRBV27, the J call TRBJ1-5; D ambiguous. The V end lost 2 bases, the J end lost 3 bases, and 11 bases lay between the germline ends. This CDR3 is 15 amino acids long. Germline V gene data show CDR1 as MNHEY and CDR2 as SMNVEV (reference sequence). DNA for the CDR3: TGTGCCAGCAGTTTAAACCCATATTCCAATCAGCCCCAGCATTTT. Translating gives CASSLNPYSNQPQHF.

This clonotype was counted many times. V usage is TRBV5-1 and J usage is TRBJ2-3; D gene unclear. The CDR3 covers 14 residues. Trimming removed 2 bases from V and 5 bases from J, with 12 bases in between. Germline CDR1 and CDR2: SGHRS and YFSETQ. This chain's CDR3 is CASSLGPVGDTQYF. The CDR3 coding sequence is TGCGCCAGCAGCTTAGGACCGGTGGGAGATACGCAGTATTTT.

There are many counts of this clonotype. The chain carries TRBV27 and TRBJ2-7; the match to TRBD1 covers 8 bases. The CDR3 runs to 13 residues. V was clipped by 7 bases and J by 6 bases; unmatched bases: 8. The germline CDR1 and CDR2 sequences are MNHEY and SMNVEV (reference sequence). The CDR3 bases are TGTGCCAGCACTAGACAGGGGAGTTCCGAGCAGTACTTC. Its protein product is CASTRQGSSEQYF.

This clonotype was seen ten or more times. This chain links TRBV29-1 with TRBJ2-5; D gene uncertain. CDR3 size: 14 residues. Germline V gives CDR1 SQVTM, CDR2 ANQGSEA. The germline V and J ends were trimmed by 6 bases and 1 base, with 15 bases remaining between them. Here the CDR3 reads CSVSGPSLQETQYF. The CDR3, as DNA: TGCAGCGTCTCTGGGCCTTCTCTCCAAGAGACCCAGTACTTC.

In its sample, this clonotype was seen many times. This sequence joins TRBV7-2 and TRBJ2-7, with 7 bases matching TRBD1. Germline V gene data show CDR1 as SGHTA and CDR2 as FQGNSA. V lost 1 base, J lost 5 bases, and 11 bases stayed unmatched. This CDR3 is built from 16 residues. CDR3 in DNA: TGTGCCAGCAGCTTAGTCCCCCCGACAGGGTGGGACGAGCAGTACTTC. It encodes CASSLVPPTGWDEQYF.

This clonotype has only a few counts. This rearrangement joins TRBV6-2 or TRBV6-3 to TRBJ1-2; TRBD1 might be the D (6 bases). V lost 6 bases and J 5 bases, leaving 10 bases between the germline ends. CDR3 length: 12 amino acids. Germline V gene sequence: CDR1 MNHEY, CDR2 SVGEGT. CDR3 amino acids: CASRKGQYGYTF. In DNA form, the CDR3 reads TGTGCCAGCAGAAAAGGACAGTATGGCTACACCTTC.

There are many counts of this clonotype. The chain employs TRBV6-5 and TRBJ2-1; TRBD2 agrees at 11 bases. Germline V CDR1 and CDR2: MNHEY, SVGAGI. The CDR3 is made up of 15 amino acids. Trimming removed 2 bases from V and 8 bases from J; junction bases left unmatched: 5. Written as DNA, the CDR3 is TGTGCCAGCAGTTACCAACTAGCGGGAGTCTATGAGCAGTTCTTC. Amino acid sequence: CASSYQLAGVYEQFF.

This clonotype was seen ten or more times. The J gene is TRBJ2-4, the V gene TRBV7-2; D ambiguous. V was clipped by 1 base and J by 2 bases, with 9 bases between them. CDR3 length: 15 residues. Germline loops: CDR1 SGHTA, CDR2 FQGNSA. The CDR3 reads CASSLEAASKNIQYF. DNA for the CDR3: TGTGCCAGCAGCTTAGAGGCAGCTTCCAAAAACATTCAGTACTTC.

This clonotype was counted ten times or more. This sequence joins TRBV12-3 or TRBV12-4 and TRBJ1-4, with 7 bases matching TRBD1. The CDR3 loop spans 14 amino acids. The ends lost 5 bases at V and 4 bases at J; junction bases unmatched: 4. The CDR3 protein is CASSAGQSNEKLFF. As DNA, the CDR3 is TGTGCCAGCAGTGCGGGACAGAGTAATGAAAAACTGTTTTTT.

This clonotype was detected only a few times. The chain combines TRBV12-3 or TRBV12-4 with TRBJ2-1, with D possibly matching TRBD1 (6 bases). V gave up 5 bases and J gave up 9 bases, with 14 bases separating them. The CDR3 contains 13 residues. The CDR3 nucleotides are TGTGCCAGCAGTCCCACAGGGCTTGGTGAGCAGTTCTTC. This gives the protein CASSPTGLGEQFF.

This clonotype was picked up many times. The rearrangement uses TRBV6-6 and TRBJ2-7; the match to TRBD1 covers 9 bases. Germline V gives CDR1 MNHNY, CDR2 SVGAGI (reference sequence). The junction had 9 bases not matched to a gene; V was cut back by 6 bases and J by 3 bases. The CDR3 totals 15 residues. The CDR3 loop reads CASRPSGTGYYEQYF. CDR3 nucleotides: TGTGCCAGCAGGCCCTCCGGGACAGGGTACTACGAGCAGTACTTC.

A word on this clonotype: The CDR3 ends on some other residue instead of the conserved phenylalanine or tryptophan, so this is likely a read error. The chain couples TRBV5-1 to TRBJ1-1; 7 bases are a match to TRBD1. Germline V lookup: CDR1 SGHRS, CDR2 YFSETQ. The CDR3 totals 15 residues. Unmatched junction bases numbered 5, after V lost 3 bases and J lost 0 bases. The CDR3 coding sequence is TGCGCCAGCAGCTATCGACAGGGACTGAACACTGAAGCTTTCTCT. Its translation is CASSYRQGLNTEAFS.

This clonotype was recorded at least ten times. This chain links TRBV5-6 with TRBJ1-2; possible D gene TRBD1, 5 bases. V shed 0 bases and J shed 7 bases, with 16 bases lying between them. The germline V gene has CDR1 SGHDT and CDR2 YYEEEE. This CDR3 is built from 15 residues. As DNA, the CDR3 is TGTGCCAGCAGCTTGGTTGCTGGTTTGGGGACTGGCTACACCTTC. Its translation: CASSLVAGLGTGYTF.

As for this clonotype: A much larger clone lies one base from this, so it may be a read error. The rearrangement uses TRBV10-3 and TRBJ2-5, with 8 positions matching TRBD2. Looked up from germline, CDR1 is ENHRY and CDR2 is SYGVKD. J gave up 5 bases and V 7 bases, and 12 bases lay outside the gene matches. The length of the CDR3 is 15 residues. The CDR3 here is CAIIRLANTRETQYF. Here the CDR3 DNA reads TGTGCCATCATCAGACTAGCGAATACCCGGGAGACCCAGTACTTC.

This clonotype appeared many times. The V and J genes are TRBV20-1 and TRBJ2-7; the match to TRBD2 covers 8 bases. The CDR3 length is 13 residues. CDR1 is DFQATT, CDR2 SNEGSKA, per germline (reference sequence). Trimming at V came to 5 bases and at J to 7 bases, leaving 10 bases not matched to a gene. The CDR3 spells CSARWTSNSEQYF. For the CDR3, the DNA is TGCAGTGCTCGTTGGACTAGCAACAGTGAGCAGTACTTC.

This clonotype was counted ten times or more. The chain recombines TRBV20-1 with TRBJ2-2, with D unresolved. The CDR3 totals 12 residues. With 3 bases removed from V and 6 bases from J, the gap between germline ends came to 8 bases. CDR1 is DFQATT, CDR2 SNEGSKA, per germline (reference sequence). This chain's CDR3 is CSASGNPGELFF. CDR3 coding DNA: TGCAGTGCTAGCGGCAACCCCGGGGAGCTGTTTTTT.

Many counts were recorded for this clonotype. The chain recombines TRBV5-8 with TRBJ1-2; D not certain. Trimming stripped 4 bases from V and 3 bases from J, with 10 bases between. This CDR3 comprises 13 residues. Germline CDR1 and CDR2: SGHTS and YDEGEE. CDR3 DNA sequence: TGTGCCAGCAGCGGACGGGGATACTATGGCTACACCTTC. Its protein is CASSGRGYYGYTF.

This clonotype was recorded many times. The genes are TRBV5-6 and TRBJ2-5, with D possibly TRBD1 on 6 matching bases. Germline lookup yields CDR1 SGHDT and CDR2 YYEEEE. The CDR3 extends over 14 amino acids. V was pared by 1 base and J by 3 bases, with 10 bases between. The CDR3 bases are TGTGCCAGCAGCTTGCAGGGGAATAAAGAGACCCAGTACTTC. Translating gives CASSLQGNKETQYF.

This clonotype was detected many times. This sequence joins TRBV20-1 and TRBJ2-7, with D possibly being TRBD1 or TRBD2 (6 bases each). Trimming took off 6 bases at V and 2 bases at J, with 23 bases between the two ends. The CDR3 spans 16 residues. CDR1 DFQATT and CDR2 SNEGSKA come from the germline V gene (reference sequence). The CDR3 region is CSAPSTFQGGTYEQYF. The CDR3 nucleotides are TGCAGTGCCCCTAGCACGTTCCAAGGGGGGACCTACGAGCAGTACTTC.

This clonotype was counted at least ten times. The chain uses TRBV10-3 and TRBJ1-2; 10 bases match TRBD1. This CDR3 is 16 amino acids long. Trimming cost V 0 bases and J 4 bases; bases outside gene matches: 5. Per germline, CDR1 ENHRY and CDR2 SYGVKD. The CDR3 spells CAISESRDRGIYGYTF. The CDR3 nucleotides read TGTGCCATCAGTGAGTCGAGGGACAGGGGAATCTATGGCTACACCTTC.

This clonotype was counted at least ten times. V gene TRBV13 combines with J gene TRBJ2-3; TRBD2 matches at 9 bases. Germline lookup yields CDR1 PRHDT and CDR2 FYEKMQ (reference sequence). The V and J ends lost 2 bases and 3 bases, in that order; junction bases with no gene match: 6. The CDR3 is 16 residues long. CDR3 sequence reads: CASSLRAGGVTDTQYF. The CDR3 bases are TGTGCCAGCAGCTTACGAGCGGGAGGAGTGACAGATACGCAGTATTTT.

In this sample, this clonotype turned up many times. V usage is TRBV7-2 and J usage is TRBJ2-5; D gene uncertain. The CDR3 contains 13 residues. Germline V gene sequence: CDR1 SGHTA, CDR2 FQGNSA. Trimming removed 7 bases at V and 2 bases at J, with 11 bases between. The CDR3 nucleotides are TGTGCCAGCAACCTAAGGGTTCAAGAGACCCAGTACTTC. Protein sequence: CASNLRVQETQYF.

At least ten counts were recorded for this clonotype. This chain connects TRBV12-3 or TRBV12-4 to TRBJ1-1, with a tentative D call TRBD1 (5 bases). The CDR3 consists of 14 residues. The V end lost 7 bases, the J end lost 0 bases, and 12 bases lay between the germline ends. CDR3 sequence: CASTLTAVNTEAFF. The DNA of the CDR3 is TGTGCCAGCACCCTGACAGCAGTGAACACTGAAGCTTTCTTT.